Presented here are 12 T cell receptor beta chains from one specimen sequenced in a study of T-cell memory formation after mild COVID-19. TCRdb recomputed calls from the 5' RACE reads with MiXCR, one row per CDR3 protein. The sample lists around 390,000 distinct CDR3 sequences, approximately 16% occurring once. Sequencing was done on a sample of PBMCs or a T cell subset sorted from them (not recorded which). All receptors derive from a man between 18 and 29 years old who had mild COVID-19 (a few samples of this study predate the infection). Cell type and time point are not known.

This clonotype was seen ten or more times. This rearrangement joins TRBV24-1 to TRBJ2-3, with a possible D match to TRBD1 (6 bases). Germline V CDR1 and CDR2: KGHDR, SFDVKD. The V and J ends lost 2 bases and 2 bases respectively, with 10 bases between them. This CDR3 is 15 amino acids long. CDR3 sequence: CATSDYRETTDTQYF. CDR3 bases: TGTGCCACCAGTGATTACAGGGAGACCACAGATACGCAGTATTTT.

CDR3 protein: CASRSGQGSYEQYV. DNA for the CDR3: TGTGCCAGCAGGTCGGGACAGGGGTCCTACGAGCAGTACGTC. This chain uses TRBV6-5 with TRBJ2-7, with 10 bases fitting TRBD1. CDR3 length: 14 amino acids. The germline CDR1 and CDR2 sequences are MNHEY and SVGAGI. The junction had 3 bases not matched to a gene; V was cut back by 6 bases and J by 1 base.

This clonotype was seen only a few times. This chain connects TRBV24-1 to TRBJ1-2, with a tentative D call TRBD1 (5 bases). The CDR3 covers 13 residues. The germline V and J ends were trimmed by 6 bases and 4 bases, with 11 bases remaining between them. CDR1 is KGHDR, CDR2 SFDVKD, per germline. In DNA form, the CDR3 reads TGTGCCACCAGTCGAGGGGTTGGCTATGGCTACACCTTC. It codes for CATSRGVGYGYTF.

This clonotype was recorded many times. The chain uses TRBV4-1 and TRBJ2-7, with a possible D match to TRBD2 (6 bases). Germline lookup yields CDR1 MGHRA and CDR2 YSYEKL. V was trimmed by 1 base and J by 0 bases, leaving 10 bases between them. This CDR3 is 15 amino acids long. The CDR3 nucleotides read TGCGCCAGCAGCCAAGGACTAGTGGTCTCCTACGAGCAGTACTTC. It codes for CASSQGLVVSYEQYF.

Only a few counts were recorded for this clonotype. The chain recombines TRBV7-3 with TRBJ2-1; D may be TRBD2 (6 bases). The V end was cut by 11 bases, the J end by 10 bases, with 9 bases between. Germline assignment: CDR1 SGHTA and CDR2 FQGTGA. This CDR3 contains 9 residues. Here the CDR3 reads CAPAGEQFF. DNA for the CDR3: TGTGCCCCTGCGGGGGAGCAGTTCTTC. The full variable domain, completed using reference TRBV7-3 and TRBJ2-1, is GAGVSQTPSNKVTEKGKYVELRCDPISGHTALYWYRQSLGQGPEFLIYFQGTGAADDSGLPNDRFFAVRPEGSVSTLKIQRTERGDSAVYLCAPAGEQFFGPGTRLTVL.

This clonotype was counted at least ten times. The chain employs TRBV7-6 and TRBJ2-7; TRBD1 is a possible D gene (6 bases). Trimming left V 2 bases short and J 5 bases short, with 16 bases between. The CDR3 runs to 15 residues. Germline V gene sequence: CDR1 SGHVS, CDR2 FNYEAQ. The CDR3 DNA reads as TGTGCCAGCAGCTTATCGGACAGCTTGTCGGACGAGCAGTACGTC. Translation gives CASSLSDSLSDEQYV.

There are a few counts of this clonotype. The chain couples TRBV4-1 to TRBJ1-5; tentatively, D is TRBD1 (5 bases). CDR3 size: 16 residues. Per germline, CDR1 MGHRA and CDR2 YSYEKL. The V end lost 4 bases, the J end lost 4 bases, and 17 bases lay between the germline ends. In nucleotides, the CDR3 is TGCGCCAGCAGCCTTTCCGGGACGGGGTATAATCAGCCCCAGCATTTT. It codes for CASSLSGTGYNQPQHF.

The rearrangement links TRBV7-2 to TRBJ1-5, with no clear D. Trimming cost V 2 bases and J 5 bases, with 10 bases left between them. This CDR3 has 14 amino acids. Germline-derived CDR1 and CDR2 are SGHTA and FQGNSA. The CDR3 is CASSLTDSYQPQHF. The DNA of the CDR3 is TGTGCCAGCAGCTTAACGGACTCTTATCAGCCCCAGCATTTT. Variable domain in full (rest from reference TRBV7-2 and TRBJ1-5): GAGVSQSPSNKVTEKGKDVELRCDPISGHTALYWYRQSLGQGLEFLIYFQGNSAPDKSGLPSDRFSAERTGGSVSTLTIQRTQQEDSAVYLCASSLTDSYQPQHFGDGTRLSIL.

This chain uses TRBV7-6 with TRBJ2-2; a weak D match, TRBD1 (6 bases). The V gene lost 4 bases and the J gene lost 2 bases, with 17 bases spanning the gap. The CDR3 is 17 amino acids. CDR1 is SGHVS, CDR2 FNYEAQ, per germline. The DNA of the CDR3 is TGTGCCAGCAGCTCTTGGGATACGACAGGCAACACCGGGGAGCTGTTTTTT. Translated, it gives CASSSWDTTGNTGELFF. The full variable domain, in which reference TRBV7-6 and TRBJ2-2 provide the parts outside the CDR3, is GAGVSQSPRYKVTKRGQDVALRCDPISGHVSLYWYRQALGQGPEFLTYFNYEAQQDKSGLPNDRFSAERPEGSISTLTIQRTEQRDSAMYRCASSSWDTTGNTGELFFGEGSRLTVL.

This clonotype has a handful of counts. The chain has TRBV29-1 and TRBJ2-5; 9 bases map to TRBD1. The CDR3 runs 13 residues. With 7 bases clipped from V and 4 bases from J, the junction kept 7 bases outside the gene matches. From germline, CDR1 is SQVTM and CDR2 ANQGSEA. The CDR3 loop reads CSEGQGMGETQYF. CDR3 sequence (DNA): TGCAGCGAGGGACAGGGTATGGGAGAGACCCAGTACTTC.

This chain connects TRBV20-1 to TRBJ2-3; a possible D gene is TRBD1 (5 bases). The V and J ends lost 3 bases and 2 bases respectively, with 15 bases between them. The germline V gene encodes CDR1 DFQATT and CDR2 SNEGSKA (reference sequence). This CDR3 has 15 residues. This CDR3 is CSASGGRDYTDTQYF. Written as DNA, the CDR3 is TGCAGTGCTAGTGGTGGCAGGGATTACACAGATACGCAGTATTTT.

This clonotype was seen at least ten times. The rearrangement links TRBV11-2 to TRBJ2-3, with 10 bases matching TRBD2. This CDR3 is 16 amino acids long. Trimming took 6 bases from V and 2 from J; bases not matched to a gene: 8. Per the germline V gene, CDR1 is SGHAT and CDR2 is FQNNGV. The CDR3 DNA reads as TGTGCCAGCAGGTCCCTAGCGGGGGCCCACACAGATACGCAGTATTTT. This gives the protein CASRSLAGAHTDTQYF.